Here is one TCR beta chain with its context. This record belongs to a study of control samples from healthy donors and cancer patients. This CDR3 has 15 amino acids. The V end was cut by 5 bases, the J end by 5 bases, with 15 bases between. Germline V CDR1 and CDR2: SGHNT, YENEEA. This table comes from immunoSEQ multiplex PCR, and its TCRdb copy is limited to in-frame clones, with some not included. The sample consists of 80,000 to 100,000 clones, over 60% of them appearing once. The specimen sequenced was blood. The chain carries TRBV11-3 and TRBJ2-2; the D gene is possibly TRBD2 (6 bases). This TCR was recovered from a woman in her twenties or thirties in good health. CDR3 residues: CASSLGAGKTGELFF. CDR3 DNA sequence: TGTGCCAGCAGCCTCGGTGCGGGAAAGACCGGGGAGCTGTTTTTT.